Included here is one T cell receptor (beta chain) sequence, with context. The germline V gene encodes CDR1 MNHNS and CDR2 SASEGT. The CDR3 is 16 residues long. Trimming removed 0 bases from V and 4 bases from J, with 15 bases in between. Study processing details: Reference gene primer amplification gave nucleated cell count estimates. The data were produced by immunoSEQ multiplex PCR, yet TCRdb's version contains in-frame clones alone and is incomplete. V and J calls and clone size are as listed in that table; D and trimming were resolved from the DNA. The data contain tens of thousands of clones, roughly 85% of them seen just once; the ten biggest clones take up under 5%. The data originate from a study of blood T cell repertoires in COVID-19. Study-wide context: The United States, Italy and Spain provided the acute and convalescent COVID-19 samples. T cells, B-cell-depleted T cells, or PBMCs provided the cDNA or gDNA that served as material.

Sequenced: peripheral blood. This chain joins TRBV6-1 and TRBJ2-5, with D perhaps TRBD2 (6 bases). This TCR derives from a woman aged 80 or older with active or convalescent COVID-19. CDR3 sequence reads: CASSEALSGAAETQYF. The CDR3, as DNA: TGTGCCAGCAGTGAAGCGCTGTCGGGAGCTGCAGAGACCCAGTACTTC.